Shown below are 25 T cell receptor beta chains from a single sample sequenced in a study of tumor and adjacent non-tumor tissue in lung cancer. The template was RNA from unsorted bulk tissue. Distant lung tissue was collected more than 3 cm away from the tumor edge. A modified ARM-PCR protocol with three rounds of nested PCR amplified TCRbeta. From the multiplex PCR reads, TCRdb called clonotypes with MiXCR, one entry per CDR3 protein. The sample has some 80,000 distinct CDR3 sequences, approximately 80% seen once; the top ten hold about half. Sequenced input: distant non-tumor lung tissue. Source of these receptors: a man in his sixties with non-small cell lung cancer.

The chain recombines TRBV11-3 with TRBJ1-3; D remains ambiguous. Germline loops: CDR1 SGHNT, CDR2 YENEEA. There are 12 residues in the CDR3. CDR3 sequence: CVISFGANTIYF. In nucleotides, the CDR3 is TGTGTCATCAGCTTTGGAGCAAACACCATATATTTT.

In the case of this clonotype: Germline is not matched at one junction end, which may reflect a read error. The rearrangement joins TRBV11-3 to TRBJ2-6, with D perhaps TRBD1 (5 bases). The CDR3 spans 16 residues. The germline V gene encodes CDR1 SGHNT and CDR2 YENEEA. CDR3 sequence (DNA): TGTGCCAGTAGCTTAGAATCCAGCGCTGGGGCCAACGTCCTGGCTTTC. Translation: CASSLESSAGANVLAF.

By its share, this clonotype is medium-sized. The chain has TRBV20-1 and TRBJ2-1; 9 bases are shared with TRBD2. Germline V gene data show CDR1 as DFQATT and CDR2 as SNEGSKA (reference sequence). The CDR3 loop spans 15 amino acids. V shed 4 bases and J 2 bases; nucleotides not matched to a gene: 6. The CDR3 reads CSAKLSSGAYNEQFF. CDR3 in DNA: TGCAGTGCTAAGTTGTCTAGCGGGGCCTACAATGAGCAGTTCTTC.

This clonotype was detected only a few times. The rearrangement uses TRBV12-3 or TRBV12-4 and TRBJ2-5; TRBD2 might be the D (7 bases). Trimming cost V 9 bases and J 10 bases, with 24 bases left between them. CDR3 length: 14 amino acids. The DNA of the CDR3 is TGTGCCAGTGGCCAAGGGGGGGGTAGTGAAAGCCAGTACTTC. Translating gives CASGQGGGSESQYF.

A note on this clonotype: This is likely a read error, given that the CDR3 carries no conserved phenylalanine or tryptophan at its end. The rearrangement uses TRBV6-1 and TRBJ2-2; D may be TRBD1 (6 bases). CDR3 length equals 16 residues. From germline, CDR1 is MNHNS and CDR2 SASEGT. DNA for the CDR3: TGTGCCAGCAATCGTAAGGACGGATTGGGGGCCGGAGAGCTGTTTTCT. Translation gives CASNRKDGLGAGELFS.

In its sample, this clonotype was seen a few times. This chain joins TRBV11-2 and TRBJ1-5; D is uncertain. Germline loops: CDR1 SGHAT, CDR2 FQNNGV. The CDR3 extends over 13 amino acids. V was clipped by 5 bases and J by 5 bases, with 10 bases between them. CDR3 amino acids: CASSPNGYQPQHF. In nucleotides, the CDR3 is TGTGCCAGCAGCCCGAACGGCTATCAGCCCCAGCATTTT.

On this clonotype: Its ends do not fully match the called genes, so a read error is possible. CDR3 residues: CARSLGEASWYF. As DNA, the CDR3 is TGTGCCAGGAGCTTAGGGGAGGCCAGTTGGTATTTT. The chain carries TRBV11-3 and TRBJ2-3, with D perhaps matching TRBD2 (6 bases). The CDR3 spans 12 residues. Germline lookup yields CDR1 SGHNT and CDR2 YENEEA.

Comment on this clonotype: Lacking the conserved final phenylalanine or tryptophan, this CDR3 likely reflects a read error. The chain recombines TRBV29-1 with TRBJ2-5; 8 nucleotides match TRBD1. This CDR3 is 13 amino acids long. Germline loops: CDR1 SQVTM, CDR2 ANQGSEA. The CDR3 loop reads CRVVTGDGETQYL. The CDR3 DNA reads as TGCAGGGTTGTGACAGGGGATGGAGAGACCCAGTACTTG.

Turning to this clonotype: The germline gene is not matched at one end of the junction; a read error may be the cause. The CDR3 coding sequence is TGCAGTGCTAGACTCTCTTTGGAGAGCAATCAGCCCCGGCATTTT. Translated: CSARLSLESNQPRHF. This chain links TRBV20-1 with TRBJ1-5; D unclear. The CDR3 covers 15 residues. Germline loops: CDR1 DFQATT, CDR2 SNEGSKA (reference sequence).

Remarks on this clonotype: Sequence at one end of the junction differs from germline and may be a read error. This chain uses TRBV20-1 with TRBJ2-2; possible D gene TRBD2, 6 bases. The CDR3 runs to 17 residues. Germline lookup yields CDR1 DFQATT and CDR2 SNEGSKA (reference sequence). Written as DNA, the CDR3 is TGCAGTGCTAGAACTTCGGGTGGGGGGAGCAACACCCGGGAGTTGTTTTTT. It translates to CSARTSGGGSNTRELFF.

The V call is TRBV28, the J call TRBJ2-1; D possibly corresponds to TRBD2 (5 bases). Germline CDR1 reads MDHEN; CDR2 reads SYDVKM. V was trimmed by 4 bases and J by 8 bases, leaving 24 bases between them. The CDR3 totals 17 residues. CDR3 amino acids: CASSSYGSGKRVHEQFF. The CDR3 nucleotides are TGTGCCAGCAGTTCATATGGCTCCGGGAAGAGAGTGCATGAGCAGTTCTTC.

As to this clonotype: Relative to the germline gene, one junction end is altered; a read error may explain this. V gene TRBV11-3 combines with J gene TRBJ2-1; 8 bases match TRBD2. From germline, CDR1 is SGHNT and CDR2 YENEEA. CDR3 length equals 14 residues. The CDR3 DNA reads TGTGCCAGCAGCTTGAGCGGGAGAACCAATCAGCAGTTCTTC. Translation: CASSLSGRTNQQFF. The full variable domain, in which reference TRBV11-3 and TRBJ2-1 provide the parts outside the CDR3, is EAGVVQSPRYKIIEKKQPVAFWCNPISGHNTLYWYLQNLGQGPELLIRYENEEAVDDSQLPKDRFSAERLKGVDSTLKIQPAELGDSAVYLCASSLSGRTNQQFFGPGTRLTVL.

This clonotype came up many times. The chain combines TRBV11-2 with TRBJ2-1; 10 bases map to TRBD2. Trimming took 2 bases from V and 8 from J; bases not matched to a gene: 3. From germline, CDR1 is SGHAT and CDR2 FQNNGV. This CDR3 is built from 14 residues. The CDR3 DNA reads TGTGCCAGCAGCTTACTAGCGGGAGCCGATGAGCAGTTCTTC. It yields the protein CASSLLAGADEQFF.

A single count supports this clonotype. The chain has TRBV6-5 and TRBJ2-6, with D perhaps matching TRBD2 (5 bases). V lost 6 bases, J lost 3 bases, and 18 bases lay in between. The CDR3 totals 17 residues. Germline values: CDR1 MNHEY, CDR2 SVGAGI. As DNA, the CDR3 is TGTGCCAGCAGCCTAGCTGGTACCAGCTTTGGGGCCAACGTCCTGACTTTC. Translating it yields CASSLAGTSFGANVLTF.

Of note for this clonotype: A much larger clone is a single base away; this may be a read error. The chain joins TRBV5-4 to TRBJ2-7; D is ambiguous. V lost 0 bases, J lost 2 bases, and 12 bases lay in between. From germline, CDR1 is SGHNT and CDR2 YYREEE (reference sequence). CDR3 length equals 15 residues. This CDR3 reads CASSLGQNHAYEQYF. DNA of the CDR3: TGTGCCAGCAGCTTGGGCCAGAATCATGCCTACGAGCAGTACTTC.

This clonotype was found once. This may be a read error: a much more frequent sequence differs by one nucleotide. The chain combines TRBV20-1 with TRBJ1-5; D possibly corresponds to TRBD1 (6 bases). The CDR3 sequence is 13 residues long. The germline V and J ends were trimmed by 6 bases and 7 bases, with 16 bases remaining between them. The germline CDR1 and CDR2 sequences are DFQATT and SNEGSKA (reference sequence). The CDR3 region has the DNA TGCAGTGCCACTCAGGGGCCCGGACAGCCCCAGCATTTT. This encodes CSATQGPGQPQHF.

On this clonotype: The conserved phenylalanine or tryptophan is not found at the CDR3 terminus, so this likely reflects a read error. V and J are TRBV6-2 or TRBV6-3 and TRBJ2-7; D unclear. This CDR3 contains 12 residues. The V gene's germline CDR1 is MNHEY and CDR2 SVGEGT. The CDR3 region has the DNA TGTGCCAGTAGTTGGAAAGTTTACGAGCAGTACTTG. Protein sequence: CASSWKVYEQYL.

This chain links TRBV11-3 with TRBJ2-2; 9 nucleotides agree with TRBD2. CDR3 length equals 18 residues. The junction had 17 bases not matched to a gene; V was cut back by 3 bases and J by 9 bases. Germline CDR1 SGHNT, CDR2 YENEEA. CDR3 amino acids: CASSFPGAGGYRSRELFF. Written as DNA, the CDR3 is TGTGCCAGCAGCTTCCCGGGAGCGGGAGGATACAGATCCCGGGAGCTGTTTTTT. The variable domain in full, completed from reference TRBV11-3 and TRBJ2-2, reads EAGVVQSPRYKIIEKKQPVAFWCNPISGHNTLYWYLQNLGQGPELLIRYENEEAVDDSQLPKDRFSAERLKGVDSTLKIQPAELGDSAVYLCASSFPGAGGYRSRELFFGEGSRLTVL.

Note on this clonotype: At one boundary the junction diverges from the germline segment, which might be a read error. This chain joins TRBV11-3 and TRBJ2-3; maybe TRBD2 (6 bases). The germline V gene encodes CDR1 SGHNT and CDR2 YENEEA. The CDR3 extends over 16 amino acids. CDR3 coding DNA: TGTGCCAGCAGCCTAGTGATGGGGGGACGCACAGATACACAGTATTTT. Translation gives CASSLVMGGRTDTQYF.

As regards this clonotype: The junction departs from germline at one end; a sequencing error may be responsible. The chain joins TRBV6-1 to TRBJ1-2; unclear D gene. CDR3 length: 16 amino acids. Germline V gives CDR1 MNHNS, CDR2 SASEGT. CDR3 DNA: TGTGCCAGTAGTGAACGGGTTTTTGAAGGGCGCTATGGCTACAGCTTC. It is translated as CASSERVFEGRYGYSF.

This clonotype has at least ten counts. The chain recombines TRBV6-6 with TRBJ1-2, with D possibly being TRBD1 (5 bases). The CDR3 length is 14 residues. V dropped 5 bases and J dropped 4 bases, with 14 bases sitting between them. Looked up from germline, CDR1 is MNHNY and CDR2 is SVGAGI (reference sequence). The CDR3 spells CASSQDTTGYGYTF. DNA of the CDR3: TGTGCCAGCAGTCAGGACACGACGGGCTATGGCTACACCTTC.

This clonotype was observed a handful of times. The conserved phenylalanine or tryptophan is not found at the CDR3 terminus, so this likely reflects a read error. V and J are TRBV11-1 and TRBJ2-2, with D possibly being TRBD2 (7 bases). The germline V gene encodes CDR1 SGHAT and CDR2 FQDESV (reference sequence). There are 17 residues in the CDR3. Trimming took off 5 bases at V and 2 bases at J, with 18 bases between the two ends. The CDR3 region is CASSRTSGGANTGELFL. CDR3 nucleotide sequence: TGTGCCAGCAGCCGGACTAGTGGGGGGGCTAACACCGGGGAGCTGTTTCTT.

With respect to this clonotype: A clone one base away is much larger, so this may be a read error. This chain connects TRBV7-9 to TRBJ2-7; D is undetermined. The CDR3 spans 12 residues. CDR1 SEHNR and CDR2 FQNEAQ come from the germline V gene (reference sequence). CDR3 sequence (DNA): TGTGCCAGCAGCGATGGGTTCTACGGGCAGTACTTC. It specifies CASSDGFYGQYF.

The chain uses TRBV11-3 and TRBJ2-1; 13 bases are a match to TRBD2. The junction had 14 bases not matched to a gene; V was cut back by 6 bases and J by 0 bases. The germline V gene encodes CDR1 SGHNT and CDR2 YENEEA. This CDR3 contains 20 residues. The CDR3 sequence is CASRLHAGTSGASSYNEQFF. CDR3 in DNA: TGTGCCAGCAGATTACACGCCGGGACTAGCGGGGCAAGCTCCTACAATGAGCAGTTCTTC.

This clonotype is labeled as medium-sized (0.01 to 0.1%). The rearrangement joins TRBV20-1 to TRBJ1-6, with 7 bases matching TRBD1. V shed 2 bases and J 10 bases; nucleotides not matched to a gene: 11. This CDR3 is built from 15 residues. The germline CDR1 and CDR2 sequences are DFQATT and SNEGSKA (reference sequence). In nucleotides, the CDR3 is TGCAGTGCTAGACCACAGGGGTCCGATAGGTCACCCCTCCACTTT. It codes for CSARPQGSDRSPLHF.